Included here is one T cell receptor (beta chain) sequence, with context. Antigen unknown. The data were obtained in a study of CD4 T cells in relation to SARS-CoV-2 and coronaviruses. TCRdb's copy holds only in-frame clones and misses some; the assay was immunoSEQ multiplex PCR. The table shows about 38,000 clones, with over 70% occurring only once. Germline V CDR1 and CDR2: SGHTA, FQGNSA. The CDR3 extends over 18 amino acids. Trimming removed 3 bases from V and 2 bases from J, with 20 bases in between. The rearrangement joins TRBV7-2 to TRBJ2-1; perhaps TRBD1 as D (7 bases). Sequenced sample: memory CD4+ T cells from PBMCs, cultured in vitro. This receptor was identified in an adult with COVID-19. This chain's CDR3 is CASSFPPGGTEPYNEQFF. The DNA of the CDR3 is TGTGCCAGCAGCTTCCCCCCTGGGGGGACAGAACCCTACAATGAGCAGTTCTTC.